Included here is one TCR beta chain sequence, with context. The record originates from a study of cytomegalovirus exposure and HLA in healthy donors. It was with 60 Vbeta and 13 Jbeta primers that the PCR ran. Clones were sequenced by immunoSEQ multiplex PCR, and TCRdb holds only the in-frame ones, with some missing. The table has some 150,000 clones, approximately 80% seen once. The V end was cut by 7 bases, the J end by 7 bases, with 28 bases between. CDR1 and CDR2 from the germline V gene are PRHDT and FYEKMQ (reference sequence). The CDR3 totals 17 residues. The sequenced material came from PBMCs. The genes are TRBV13 and TRBJ1-2; possibly TRBD1 for D (6 bases). This receptor was obtained from a woman aged 50 to 65 in good health and CMV-seropositive. The CDR3 sequence is CASTTLKLDSLQLGYTF. The CDR3 nucleotides are TGTGCCAGCACCACCTTAAAATTGGACAGCCTACAGCTTGGCTACACCTTC.